A single sample is the source of the 29 T cell receptor beta chains below, sequenced in a study of read filtering for tumor transcriptome and immune sequencing. This library used roughly 400 ng RNA and molecular barcoded adaptors spanning alpha/delta and beta/gamma chains. TCRdb re-called the reads with MiXCR, one entry per CDR3 protein. Here the sample spans around 65,000 distinct CDR3 sequences, around 21% being singletons. Sequencing was performed on a population of CD138-negative cells sorted from bone marrow. The receptors here all came from a donor over 35 with multiple myeloma.

In its sample, this clonotype was seen many times. The rearrangement joins TRBV5-1 to TRBJ2-5; D gene ambiguous. The CDR3 covers 13 residues. Deletions cut 2 bases from V and 5 bases from J, with 10 bases between. The germline gives CDR1 SGHRS, CDR2 YFSETQ. Written as DNA, the CDR3 is TGCGCCAGCAGCTTCAGGTTGGGCGAGACCCAGTACTTC. This gives the protein CASSFRLGETQYF.

This clonotype came up many times. The rearrangement uses TRBV7-9 and TRBJ2-6; D may be TRBD2 (5 bases). Germline CDR1 SEHNR, CDR2 FQNEAQ (reference sequence). V was trimmed by 1 base and J by 2 bases, leaving 15 bases between them. There are 18 residues in the CDR3. CDR3 DNA: TGTGCCAGCAGCTTAGACGTTTTGTCGGGGACTGGGGCCAACGTCCTGACTTTC. It yields the protein CASSLDVLSGTGANVLTF.

The V call is TRBV20-1, the J call TRBJ2-7; TRBD2 matches 11 bases. CDR1 is DFQATT and CDR2 is SNEGSKA in the germline V gene (reference sequence). Trimming cost V 1 base and J 3 bases; bases outside gene matches: 17. The length of the CDR3 is 19 residues. The CDR3 is CSARGPVSSSGRTGYEQYF. The CDR3 nucleotides are TGCAGTGCTAGAGGTCCAGTCTCCTCTAGCGGGAGGACGGGCTACGAGCAGTACTTC.

This clonotype was seen more than once but under ten times. The V and J genes are TRBV6-1 and TRBJ2-5, with 8 bases identical to TRBD1. V lost 5 bases, J lost 4 bases, and 9 bases stayed unmatched. Germline V gene sequence: CDR1 MNHNS, CDR2 SASEGT. The CDR3 consists of 15 residues. The CDR3 DNA reads TGTGCCAGCAGTAAGACAGGACAGGGAGGAGAGACCCAGTACTTC. Protein: CASSKTGQGGETQYF.

This clonotype was detected many times. The genes are TRBV20-1 and TRBJ2-7, with TRBD2 identical over 7 bases. Per germline, CDR1 DFQATT and CDR2 SNEGSKA (reference sequence). The trim removed 3 bases at V and 6 bases at J, leaving 11 bases unmatched. This CDR3 has 14 amino acids. CDR3 sequence: CSASSGLPFLEQYF. The CDR3, as DNA: TGCAGTGCTAGCTCGGGACTACCCTTTCTCGAGCAGTACTTC.

With respect to this clonotype: This sequence may be a read error, since a much larger clone differs from it by one base. CDR3 sequence reads: CASSLSWDRGLIQPQHF. CDR3 DNA sequence: TGTGCCAGCAGTTTATCCTGGGACAGGGGGCTCATTCAGCCCCAGCATTTT. This chain links TRBV28 with TRBJ1-5, with 12 bases identical to TRBD1. V lost 1 base, J lost 6 bases, and 7 bases stayed unmatched. This CDR3 region has 17 residues. The germline V gene encodes CDR1 MDHEN and CDR2 SYDVKM.

The rearrangement links TRBV20-1 to TRBJ2-7; 9 bases line up with TRBD1. CDR3 length equals 14 residues. Germline CDR1 DFQATT, CDR2 SNEGSKA (reference sequence). V dropped 0 bases and J dropped 5; count of bases not matched to a gene: 5. The CDR3 DNA follows: TGCAGTGCTAGAGAGATTACAGGGGGCAACGAGCAGTACTTC. Its translation: CSAREITGGNEQYF.

This clonotype was recorded at least ten times. The J gene is TRBJ2-5, the V gene TRBV9; D call uncertain. This CDR3 has 14 residues. Germline CDR1 SGDLS, CDR2 YYNGEE. Between the trimmed V and J ends, which lost 0 bases and 1 base, there was a span of 7 bases. This chain's CDR3 is CASSVGQPQETQYF. CDR3 nucleotides: TGTGCCAGCAGCGTAGGGCAGCCCCAAGAGACCCAGTACTTC. The whole variable domain, remainder taken from reference TRBV9 and TRBJ2-5, is DSGVTQTPKHLITATGQRVTLRCSPRSGDLSVYWYQQSLDQGLQFLIQYYNGEERAKGNILERFSAQQFPDLHSELNLSSLELGDSALYFCASSVGQPQETQYFGPGTRLLVL.

This clonotype was found a few times. A much larger clonotype is one base distant, so this may be a read error. V is TRBV29-1 and J is TRBJ2-2, with D perhaps given as TRBD1 or TRBD2 (7 bases each). V was cut by 6 bases and J by 6 bases, with 14 bases left in between. The length of the CDR3 is 13 residues. Germline V gene sequence: CDR1 SQVTM, CDR2 ANQGSEA. The CDR3 nucleotides are TGCAGCGTCCAGGGGGGGTCGGCCGGGGAGCTGTTTTTT. As protein: CSVQGGSAGELFF.

There are a few counts of this clonotype. The V call is TRBV9, the J call TRBJ1-5, with D hard to call. The germline CDR1 and CDR2 sequences are SGDLS and YYNGEE. The V end lost 0 bases, the J end lost 7 bases, and 11 bases lay between the germline ends. CDR3 length: 14 residues. The CDR3 is CASSVGGIEQPQHF. The DNA of the CDR3 is TGTGCCAGCAGCGTAGGAGGGATTGAACAGCCCCAGCATTTT.

This clonotype was counted ten times or more. CDR3 sequence reads: CASSSGTFSYEQYF. In DNA, the CDR3 is TGTGCCAGCAGCTCGGGGACATTCTCCTACGAGCAGTACTTC. The chain recombines TRBV9 with TRBJ2-7, with a possible D match to TRBD1 (6 bases). Trimming shortened V by 4 bases and J by 0 bases, and 11 bases separated the two germline ends. The CDR3 runs 14 residues. Germline V gives CDR1 SGDLS, CDR2 YYNGEE.

This clonotype was seen ten or more times. The chain combines TRBV28 with TRBJ1-5; unclear D gene. The ends were cut back, 8 bases at V and 4 bases at J, with 9 bases in the middle. The CDR3 is made up of 12 amino acids. The V gene's germline CDR1 is MDHEN and CDR2 SYDVKM. CDR3 DNA sequence: TGTGCCAGCTTACAAGAGAATCAGCCCCAGCATTTT. Protein sequence: CASLQENQPQHF.

This clonotype appeared a few times. The genes are TRBV11-2 and TRBJ1-1; D remains unclear. This CDR3 region has 16 residues. Per germline, CDR1 SGHAT and CDR2 FQNNGV. V dropped 1 base and J dropped 10 bases, with 22 bases sitting between them. The CDR3 spells CASSLVGRSGWARAFF. In nucleotides, the CDR3 is TGTGCCAGCAGCTTAGTGGGCAGGTCTGGCTGGGCAAGAGCTTTCTTT.

This clonotype occurred many times. The chain is built from TRBV7-9 and TRBJ2-1; D ambiguous. The germline CDR1 and CDR2 sequences are SEHNR and FQNEAQ (reference sequence). The ends were cut back, 5 bases at V and 7 bases at J, with 12 bases in the middle. The CDR3 contains 13 residues. CDR3 protein: CASSRTPGNEQFF. The CDR3 nucleotides are TGTGCCAGCAGCCGGACCCCCGGAAATGAGCAGTTCTTC. Using reference TRBV7-9 and TRBJ2-1 for the parts outside the CDR3, the full variable domain is DTGVSQNPRHKITKRGQNVTFRCDPISEHNRLYWYRQTLGQGPEFLTYFQNEAQLEKSRLLSDRFSAERPKGSFSTLEIQRTEQGDSAMYLCASSRTPGNEQFFGPGTRLTVL.

Concerning this clonotype: The CDR3 does not end in the conserved phenylalanine or tryptophan, so this is likely a read error. The V call is TRBV11-2, the J call TRBJ2-1; possible D gene TRBD2, 6 bases. CDR1 and CDR2 (germline): SGHAT, FQNNGV. The CDR3 covers 15 residues. Here the CDR3 reads CASSQGTGAYSEQFL. The CDR3 region has the DNA TGTGCCAGCAGCCAAGGGACTGGAGCCTACAGTGAGCAGTTCCTC.

There are many counts of this clonotype. CDR3 bases: TGTGCCAGCATCCGAGGGCAGGGGATAGGTACTGAAGCTTTCTTT. Protein product: CASIRGQGIGTEAFF. The chain recombines TRBV6-6 with TRBJ1-1, with D maybe TRBD1 (6 bases). The CDR3 is 15 amino acids. Germline V gives CDR1 MNHNY, CDR2 SVGAGI (reference sequence). The ends were cut back, 7 bases at V and 5 bases at J, with 20 bases in the middle.

This clonotype was seen ten or more times. The gene calls are TRBV20-1 and TRBJ2-5; D unresolved. Trimming removed 1 base at V and 7 bases at J, with 7 bases between. The CDR3 extends over 11 amino acids. In germline, CDR1 is DFQATT, CDR2 SNEGSKA (reference sequence). The CDR3 loop is CSARVGGTQYF. The CDR3 bases are TGCAGTGCTAGAGTTGGCGGGACCCAGTACTTC.

The chain is built from TRBV20-1 and TRBJ2-1; TRBD2 matches 7 bases. Looked up from germline, CDR1 is DFQATT and CDR2 is SNEGSKA (reference sequence). The CDR3 contains 15 residues. The trim removed 5 bases at V and 0 bases at J, leaving 7 bases unmatched. This CDR3 reads CSAPTSRSSYNEQFF. As DNA, the CDR3 is TGCAGTGCTCCGACTAGCAGAAGCTCCTACAATGAGCAGTTCTTC.

About this clonotype itself: The germline gene is not matched at one end of the junction; a read error may be the cause. The rearrangement uses TRBV14 and TRBJ2-1; TRBD2 might be the D (6 bases). Germline lookup yields CDR1 SGHDN and CDR2 FVKESK. This CDR3 has 17 residues. The CDR3 region is CTSSQVSGSNVLDEQFF. The CDR3 DNA reads as TGTACCAGCAGCCAAGTGTCCGGGAGTAACGTTCTGGACGAGCAGTTCTTC.

This clonotype was seen at least ten times. The genes are TRBV20-1 and TRBJ1-1; D gene unclear. CDR3 size: 14 residues. CDR1 and CDR2 from the germline V gene are DFQATT and SNEGSKA (reference sequence). V shed 1 base and J shed 4 bases, with 13 bases lying between them. The CDR3 nucleotides read TGCAGTGCTAGAGCACAGTCGGTCGGCACTGAAGCTTTCTTT. As protein: CSARAQSVGTEAFF.

This clonotype appeared once. A much larger clone lies a single base off, so this may be a read error. The J gene is TRBJ1-4, the V gene TRBV2; the D gene is possibly TRBD1 (6 bases). The CDR3 has 14 amino acids. Looked up from germline, CDR1 is SNHLY and CDR2 is FYNNEI. In DNA form, the CDR3 reads TGTGCCTGCAGGCGGGACACCCCTAATGAAAAACTGTTTTTT. It translates to CACRRDTPNEKLFF.

This clonotype was counted many times. This chain links TRBV11-3 with TRBJ1-1; D is perhaps TRBD1 (5 bases). This CDR3 region has 15 residues. V lost 3 bases to trimming and J lost 4 bases, with 15 bases between them. CDR1 and CDR2 from the germline V gene are SGHNT and YENEEA. The CDR3 here is CASSFGQPGGTEAFF. CDR3 bases: TGTGCCAGCAGCTTTGGACAACCGGGGGGCACTGAAGCTTTCTTT.

This clonotype was counted ten times or more. The chain carries TRBV5-1 and TRBJ2-1; possibly TRBD1 or TRBD2 for D (5 bases each). Trimming stripped 3 bases from V and 4 bases from J, with 20 bases between. This CDR3 region has 17 residues. From germline, CDR1 is SGHRS and CDR2 YFSETQ. CDR3 in amino acids: CASSSTPPGTGYNEQFF. CDR3 coding DNA: TGCGCCAGCAGCTCCACCCCCCCTGGGACGGGATACAATGAGCAGTTCTTC.

V gene TRBV5-1 combines with J gene TRBJ1-4; D is ambiguous. V gave up 2 bases and J gave up 5 bases, with 13 bases separating them. The length of the CDR3 is 15 residues. Germline-derived CDR1 and CDR2 are SGHRS and YFSETQ. The CDR3 loop reads CASSLEDSRNEKLFF. The CDR3 DNA sequence: TGCGCCAGCAGCTTAGAGGACTCACGGAATGAAAAACTGTTTTTT.

The chain is built from TRBV7-3 and TRBJ2-2; 8 bases map to TRBD1. J gave up 0 bases and V 2 bases, and 5 bases lay outside the gene matches. Per the germline V gene, CDR1 is SGHTA and CDR2 is FQGTGA. There are 17 residues in the CDR3. CDR3 in DNA: TGTGCCAGCAGCTTACCCCCGGGACAGGCGAACACCGGGGAGCTGTTTTTT. Amino acid sequence: CASSLPPGQANTGELFF.

At least ten counts were recorded for this clonotype. V and J are TRBV11-2 and TRBJ2-7, with D perhaps matching TRBD2 (6 bases). The germline V gene has CDR1 SGHAT and CDR2 FQNNGV. The CDR3 spans 13 residues. The ends were cut back, 6 bases at V and 0 bases at J, with 9 bases in the middle. Here the CDR3 reads CASSSGSSYEQYF. The DNA for the CDR3 is TGTGCCAGCAGTTCCGGGAGCTCCTACGAGCAGTACTTC.

This clonotype occurred many times. This rearrangement joins TRBV2 to TRBJ2-1; 8 bases line up with TRBD2. The CDR3 totals 15 residues. V dropped 7 bases and J dropped 3; count of bases not matched to a gene: 8. CDR1 SNHLY and CDR2 FYNNEI come from the germline V gene. The CDR3 nucleotides read TGTGCCAGCATGGAGCGGGGGACAATCTACAATGAGCAGTTCTTC. It translates to CASMERGTIYNEQFF.

This clonotype was found many times. The chain couples TRBV6-4 to TRBJ2-1; TRBD1 might be the D (6 bases). The germline V and J ends were trimmed by 6 bases and 8 bases, with 17 bases remaining between them. This CDR3 is 14 amino acids long. The V gene's germline CDR1 is MRHNA and CDR2 SNTAGT. DNA of the CDR3: TGTGCCAGCAGCGCAACCGGGACATCCCATGAGCAGTTCTTC. It yields the protein CASSATGTSHEQFF.

This clonotype has ten or more counts. A read error may account for a junction end that differs from germline. The V and J genes are TRBV20-1 and TRBJ2-1; TRBD2 aligns across 8 bases. This CDR3 comprises 11 residues. Germline V gene data show CDR1 as DFQATT and CDR2 as SNEGSKA (reference sequence). The CDR3 here is CSAATGTRIIF. The CDR3 region has the DNA TGCAGTGCAGCTACCGGGACTAGGATCATCTTC.